This TCR beta chain was obtained from a study of siplizumab effects on memory and regulatory T cells. Only in-frame clones appear in the TCRdb table, and some are missing; sequencing was by immunoSEQ multiplex PCR. The table records over 100,000 clones, 92% of them present only once. Study observations and caveats: Poor capture below about 10^-5 frequency left most alloreactive clones unmapped to unstimulated subsets. Treg origin accounted for an average of approximately 70% of mappable alloreactive CD4+ clones with siplizumab and about 27% in controls. Confirmatory evidence of suppressive function in proliferating siplizumab-culture Tregs was not obtained. The apparent diversity of naive T cells exceeded that of memory cells, and naive T cells seemed to make a major contribution to the alloresponse.

Looked up from germline, CDR1 is KGHSH and CDR2 is LQKENI. V lost 1 base, J lost 8 bases, and 5 bases stayed unmatched. The CDR3 is 16 amino acids. Regarding this clone: Its antigen remains unknown.

This receptor was taken from a human donor in good health. Specimen: Tregs sorted from blood. This rearrangement joins TRBV18 to TRBJ2-1; 13 bases map to TRBD2. The CDR3 reads CASSPRLAGGVYEQFF. The CDR3 bases are TGTGCCAGCTCACCACGACTAGCGGGGGGAGTATATGAGCAGTTCTTC. Together with reference TRBV18 and TRBJ2-1, the CDR3 gives the full variable domain: NAGVMQNPRHLVRRRGQEARLRCSPMKGHSHVYWYRQLPEEGLKFMVYLQKENIIDESGMPKERFSAEFPKEGPSILRIQQVVRGDSAAYFCASSPRLAGGVYEQFFGPGTRLTVL.